These T cell receptor beta chains were read from a single sample in a study of shared clonotypes between healthy human individuals. Method: immunoSEQ multiplex PCR; TCRdb's copy keeps in-frame clones and lacks some. The sample shows 2 million to 2.5 million clones, 92% of them seen only once. The sample comprised naive CD4+ T cells from PBMCs. The receptor set was obtained from a man between 18 and 29 years old in good health. Some clones in this sample may be carry-over from other donors' samples. CDR3s include the opening cysteine and the closing phenylalanine or tryptophan. A D gene is named only where the DNA matches it firmly. Not every row has a clone size; where given, it reads once, few, many or a size class.

clone size	J gene	D gene	V gene	CDR3 DNA	CDR3 protein
.	TRBJ2-3	TRBD2	TRBV7-2	TGTGCCAGCAGCTTAGGGGGCGGGAGGGCCCGCAGTAGGGATACGCAGTATTTT	CASSLGGGRARSRDTQYF
.	TRBJ2-1	TRBD2	TRBV5-1	TGCGCCAGCAGCTTGGGCGGGAGGGCCTCTGAGCAGTTCTTC	CASSLGGRASEQFF
.	TRBJ1-2	TRBD1	TRBV9	TGTGCCAGCAGCGTACGGCAGGGGGTCAGTATGGGTGACTATGGCTACACCTTC	CASSVRQGVSMGDYGYTF
.	TRBJ1-2	TRBD1	TRBV5-6	TGTGCCAGCAGCTGGCGGACAGGGGTTCACTATGGCTACACCTTC	CASSWRTGVHYGYTF
.	TRBJ1-1	.	TRBV6-1	TGTGCCACCAGAGACACGGCGGGGAGGGCTTTCTTT	CATRDTAGRAFF
.	TRBJ2-1	TRBD2	TRBV5-4	TGTGCCAGCAGCTCCGGGACTAGCGGGGTCTACAATGAGCAGTTCTTC	CASSSGTSGVYNEQFF
.	TRBJ1-2	.	TRBV11-2	TGTGCCAGCAGCTTAGTGCAGGGTGAAGGCTACACCTTC	CASSLVQGEGYTF
.	TRBJ1-2	TRBD1	TRBV7-8	TGTGCCAGCAGCTCCCTAGGACAGGGGCACTATGGCTACACCTTC	CASSSLGQGHYGYTF
.	TRBJ2-3	.	TRBV5-1	TGCGCCAGCAGCCCCGCGCAGGCAGGAGATACGCAGTATTTT	CASSPAQAGDTQYF
once	TRBJ1-1	TRBD1	TRBV2	TGTGCCAGCAGTGAAGCGGCTTACAGGAGGGGGCGAGCTTTCTTT	CASSEAAYRRGRAFF
.	TRBJ1-1	.	TRBV5-1	TGCGCCAGCAGCTTGGAGACAGGAACAGAAGCTTTCTTT	CASSLETGTEAFF
.	TRBJ2-1	TRBD1	TRBV29-1	TGCAGCGCTCGGGACAGGAGTTACAATGAGCAGTTCTTC	CSARDRSYNEQFF
.	TRBJ1-1	.	TRBV5-1	TGCGCCAGCAGCTTGGCGACAGAGAACACTGAAGCTTTCTTT	CASSLATENTEAFF
.	TRBJ2-1	TRBD2	TRBV7-2	TGTGCCAGCAGCTTACGGGGCGGGGGCTACAATGAGCAGTTCTTC	CASSLRGGGYNEQFF
.	TRBJ2-2	.	TRBV6-5	TGTGCCAGCAGCCCCAGGCGCACCGGGGAGCTGTTTTTT	CASSPRRTGELFF
.	TRBJ2-7	.	TRBV28	TGTGCCAGCAGCCTCCTATACGAGCAGTACTTC	CASSLLYEQYF
.	TRBJ2-5	TRBD2	TRBV19	TGTGCCAGTAGTATTGGGGCTAGCGGGAGTCGGGAGACCCAGTACTTC	CASSIGASGSRETQYF
.	TRBJ2-5	.	TRBV5-6	TGTGCCAGCAGCTTGGAGGGCAGGGTGGGAGAGACCCAGTACTTC	CASSLEGRVGETQYF
few	TRBJ1-1	.	TRBV15	TGTGCCACCAGCGTGGACGGATCGAACACTGAAGCTTTCTTT	CATSVDGSNTEAFF
.	TRBJ2-7	.	TRBV18	TGTGCCAGCTCACCCTCCTCCTCCTACGAGCAGTACTTC	CASSPSSSYEQYF
.	TRBJ2-7	TRBD2	TRBV11-2	TGTGCCAGCAGCTTGTCGAGCGGGAGTGGCGCGCAGTACTTC	CASSLSSGSGAQYF
.	TRBJ1-1	TRBD1	TRBV5-1	TGCGCCAGCAGTAACAGGGGGATGGGCACTGAAGCTTTCTTT	CASSNRGMGTEAFF
once	TRBJ2-3	TRBD2	TRBV5-1	TGCGCCAGCAGTTTAGCGGGAGCAGATACGCAGTATTTT	CASSLAGADTQYF
.	TRBJ2-1	.	TRBV11-2	TGTGCCAGCAGCCCACCGTATGGGGGGAGCCAGGGTGAGCAGTTCTTC	CASSPPYGGSQGEQFF
.	TRBJ1-1	.	TRBV28	TGTGCCAGCAGTTTGACAGCTATGAACACTGAAGCTTTCTTT	CASSLTAMNTEAFF
.	TRBJ1-5	.	TRBV27	TGTGCCAGCAGCAAAAGAGAAACAGGAACCAATCAGCCCCAGCATTTT	CASSKRETGTNQPQHF